The 23 T cell receptor beta chains reported below all come from one sample, sequenced in a study of CD8 T cells in Susac syndrome (dated by TCRdb to about 2019). Libraries came from the immunoSEQ multiplex PCR assay. RNA was extracted using the RNeasy kit, and roughly 0.5 to 1 microgram was reverse transcribed with random hexamers. TCRdb reran the public reads through fastp at Q25 and MiXCR, keeping productive beta chains. Here each entry gathers all rows of one CDR3 protein and keeps the most common genes and DNA. Here the sample has some 450,000 distinct CDR3 sequences; more than 70% occur a single time. More than 0.09% of the sample is held by the ten biggest clonotypes. The material sequenced was CD8+ T cells from PBMCs. These receptors were taken from a human donor with multiple sclerosis.

The rearrangement joins TRBV2 to TRBJ2-1; TRBD1 matches at 9 bases. Germline V CDR1 and CDR2: SNHLY, FYNNEI. V shed 0 bases and J 5 bases; nucleotides not matched to a gene: 5. CDR3 size: 16 residues. The CDR3 DNA reads as TGTGCCAGCAGTGAAGCAGGTTGGACAGGGGACAATGAGCAGTTCTTC. It encodes CASSEAGWTGDNEQFF.

This clonotype showed up just once. The V and J genes are TRBV30 and TRBJ1-1; perhaps TRBD1 as D (5 bases). This CDR3 region has 14 residues. Trimming shortened V by 8 bases and J by 0 bases, and 16 bases separated the two germline ends. CDR1 and CDR2 (germline): GTSNPN, SVGIG (reference sequence). CDR3 coding DNA: TGTGCCCTCGGGGGGGGTCTGATGAACACTGAAGCTTTCTTT. Translating gives CALGGGLMNTEAFF.

The CDR3 DNA is TGTGCCAGCAGCTCAGGGACTAGCGGGAACGAGCAGTACTTC. Translated: CASSSGTSGNEQYF. This chain uses TRBV6-5 with TRBJ2-7; 13 bases agree with TRBD2. The CDR3 is 14 residues long. Germline CDR1 and CDR2: MNHEY and SVGAGI. The V segment lost 6 bases and the J segment 5 bases; nucleotides outside the gene matches: 4.

This clonotype has only one observation. The chain is built from TRBV28 and TRBJ2-7, with 8 positions matching TRBD2. The germline V gene encodes CDR1 MDHEN and CDR2 SYDVKM. V was pared by 2 bases and J by 4 bases, with 10 bases of the junction left unmatched. CDR3 length: 16 amino acids. CDR3 DNA: TGTGCCAGCAGTTTAGCGGGTAGCGGGGCCGGATACGAGCAGTACTTC. This gives the protein CASSLAGSGAGYEQYF. Drawing the rest from reference TRBV28 and TRBJ2-7, the complete variable domain is DVKVTQSSRYLVKRTGEKVFLECVQDMDHENMFWYRQDPGLGLRLIYFSYDVKMKEKGDIPEGYSVSREKKERFSLILESASTNQTSMYLCASSLAGSGAGYEQYFGPGTRLTVT.

The chain couples TRBV7-9 to TRBJ2-7; D gene unclear. Germline assignment: CDR1 SEHNR and CDR2 FQNEAQ (reference sequence). V shed 5 bases and J shed 3 bases, with 17 bases lying between them. There are 15 residues in the CDR3. CDR3 DNA: TGTGCCAGCAGCCCCCTAGTTTTTCCCCACTACGAGCAGTACTTC. Its translation: CASSPLVFPHYEQYF.

The rearrangement uses TRBV4-1 and TRBJ2-1, with 11 bases fitting TRBD2. Germline V CDR1 and CDR2: MGHRA, YSYEKL. This CDR3 is 17 amino acids long. Trimming took 0 bases from V and 8 from J; bases not matched to a gene: 9. Here the CDR3 reads CASSQEAQGLAAHEQFF. The CDR3 nucleotides are TGCGCCAGCAGCCAAGAGGCACAGGGACTAGCGGCCCATGAGCAGTTCTTC.

J is TRBJ1-1 and V is TRBV11-2; D is undetermined. The CDR3 loop spans 12 amino acids. V was pared by 5 bases and J by 6 bases, with 10 bases between. Germline assignment: CDR1 SGHAT and CDR2 FQNNGV. The CDR3 sequence: CASSPTGAEAFF. The CDR3 DNA reads TGTGCCAGCAGCCCAACCGGGGCTGAAGCTTTCTTT. Supplemented by reference TRBV11-2 and TRBJ1-1, the full variable domain reads EAGVAQSPRYKIIEKRQSVAFWCNPISGHATLYWYQQILGQGPKLLIQFQNNGVVDDSQLPKDRFSAERLKGVDSTLKIQPAKLEDSAVYLCASSPTGAEAFFGQGTRLTVV.

CDR3 sequence reads: CASSPRTGLGDYGYTF. The CDR3, as DNA: TGTGCCAGCAGCCCCAGGACAGGTTTGGGGGACTATGGCTACACCTTC. The chain is built from TRBV5-4 and TRBJ1-2; 7 bases align to TRBD1. The V gene's germline CDR1 is SGHNT and CDR2 YYREEE (reference sequence). This CDR3 spans 16 amino acids. J was trimmed by 3 bases and V by 4 bases; bases with no gene match: 12. The variable domain in full, completed from reference TRBV5-4 and TRBJ1-2, reads ETGVTQSPTHLIKTRGQQVTLRCSSQSGHNTVSWYQQALGQGPQFIFQYYREEENGRGNFPPRFSGLQFPNYSSELNVNALELDDSALYLCASSPRTGLGDYGYTFGSGTRLTVV.

The rearrangement joins TRBV27 to TRBJ2-4, with D possibly TRBD2 on 6 matching bases. The CDR3 sequence is 17 residues long. V dropped 5 bases and J dropped 5 bases, with 22 bases sitting between them. In germline, CDR1 is MNHEY, CDR2 SMNVEV (reference sequence). CDR3 sequence reads: CASSPGGVGLKENIQYF. The CDR3 nucleotides are TGTGCCAGCAGTCCAGGAGGGGTGGGACTTAAGGAAAACATTCAGTACTTC.

Of note for this clonotype: An end of the junction differs from the germline gene, which may be a read error. V gene TRBV29-1 combines with J gene TRBJ1-1; TRBD1 agrees at 7 bases. Looked up from germline, CDR1 is SQVTM and CDR2 is ANQGSEA. This CDR3 region has 12 residues. The CDR3 coding sequence is TGCAGCGTTGACAGGGGGAACGCTGAAGCTTTCTTT. Its translation is CSVDRGNAEAFF.

CDR3 DNA sequence: TGTGCCAGCAGGGGGCAGTTGTACGAGCAGTACTTC. It specifies CASRGQLYEQYF. The V call is TRBV28, the J call TRBJ2-7; TRBD1 is a possible D gene (5 bases). V dropped 6 bases and J dropped 4 bases, with 10 bases sitting between them. The CDR3 is 12 residues long. From germline, CDR1 is MDHEN and CDR2 SYDVKM.

The V and J genes are TRBV14 and TRBJ2-3; a possible D gene is TRBD2 (5 bases). Germline CDR1 SGHDN, CDR2 FVKESK. The CDR3 extends over 17 amino acids. The ends were cut back, 0 bases at V and 2 bases at J, with 15 bases in the middle. The CDR3 sequence: CASSQDGGLLNTDTQYF. The CDR3 DNA reads TGTGCCAGCAGCCAAGATGGAGGACTCCTTAACACAGATACGCAGTATTTT. The whole variable domain, remainder taken from reference TRBV14 and TRBJ2-3, is EAGVTQFPSHSVIEKGQTVTLRCDPISGHDNLYWYRRVMGKEIKFLLHFVKESKQDESGMPNNRFLAERTGGTYSTLKVQPAELEDSGVYFCASSQDGGLLNTDTQYFGPGTRLTVL.

This chain connects TRBV7-8 to TRBJ1-1; D not certain. The V end was cut by 5 bases, the J end by 8 bases, with 18 bases between. The germline CDR1 and CDR2 sequences are SGHVS and FQNEAQ. This CDR3 comprises 14 residues. The CDR3 protein is CASSQYYREAEAFF. CDR3 nucleotides: TGTGCCAGCAGCCAGTACTATAGGGAAGCCGAAGCTTTCTTT.

V and J are TRBV25-1 and TRBJ1-4; D is possibly TRBD1 (6 bases). The CDR3 loop spans 16 amino acids. Germline-derived CDR1 and CDR2 are MGHDK and SYGVNS. V was shortened by 2 bases and J by 3 bases, with 13 bases between the two germline ends. CDR3 amino acids: CASSERTGLSNEKLFF. In DNA, the CDR3 is TGTGCCAGCAGTGAACGAACAGGGTTATCTAATGAAAAACTGTTTTTT.

This chain links TRBV15 with TRBJ2-3; the D gene is possibly TRBD2 (5 bases). Germline V gene lookup returns CDR1 LNHNV and CDR2 YYDKDF (reference sequence). The CDR3 totals 13 residues. The ends were cut back, 8 bases at V and 2 bases at J, with 11 bases in the middle. The CDR3: CATDGGYTDTQYF. For the CDR3, the DNA is TGTGCCACCGATGGCGGGTACACAGATACGCAGTATTTT. Supplemented by reference TRBV15 and TRBJ2-3, the full variable domain reads DAMVIQNPRYQVTQFGKPVTLSCSQTLNHNVMYWYQQKSSQAPKLLFHYYDKDFNNEADTPDNFQSRRPNTSFCFLDIRSPGLGDTAMYLCATDGGYTDTQYFGPGTRLTVL.

This clonotype appeared a few times. V is TRBV19 and J is TRBJ2-6, with 7 bases identical to TRBD1. Germline assignment: CDR1 LNHDA and CDR2 SQIVND (reference sequence). This CDR3 has 15 amino acids. Unmatched junction bases numbered 8, after V lost 8 bases and J lost 4 bases. CDR3 bases: TGTGCCAGTTGGACAGGACGGGAAGGGGCCAACGTCCTGACTTTC. As protein: CASWTGREGANVLTF.

The chain has TRBV27 and TRBJ2-3, with D uncertain. With 6 bases removed from V and 8 bases from J, the gap between germline ends came to 18 bases. The length of the CDR3 is 14 residues. Germline V CDR1 and CDR2: MNHEY, SMNVEV (reference sequence). The CDR3 here is CASSLALEFGTQYF. CDR3 DNA: TGTGCCAGCAGCCTTGCCTTAGAATTCGGTACGCAGTATTTT.

The rearrangement uses TRBV5-1 and TRBJ1-1; TRBD1 agrees at 7 bases. In germline, CDR1 is SGHRS, CDR2 YFSETQ. CDR3 size: 15 residues. The V and J ends lost 0 bases and 6 bases, in that order; junction bases with no gene match: 8. CDR3: CASSLAGGGVPEAFF. The CDR3 DNA sequence: TGCGCCAGCAGCTTGGCCGGAGGGGGCGTCCCTGAAGCTTTCTTT.

V gene TRBV5-8 combines with J gene TRBJ2-1; D gene uncertain. Germline lookup yields CDR1 SGHTS and CDR2 YDEGEE. V was clipped by 4 bases and J by 6 bases, with 8 bases between them. CDR3 length: 12 amino acids. The DNA for the CDR3 is TGTGCCAGCAGCGCCGTTCTCAATGAGCAGTTCTTC. It specifies CASSAVLNEQFF.

The V call is TRBV28, the J call TRBJ2-7; tentatively, D is TRBD2 (6 bases). This CDR3 region has 17 residues. Germline lookup yields CDR1 MDHEN and CDR2 SYDVKM. V lost 1 base and J lost 2, with 18 bases in between. The CDR3 protein is CASSLFFVRGETYEQYF. CDR3 nucleotides: TGTGCCAGCAGTTTATTCTTTGTGCGGGGAGAGACCTACGAGCAGTACTTC.

The chain uses TRBV11-2 and TRBJ1-1, with TRBD1 identical over 8 bases. The J segment lost 13 bases and the V segment lost 5 bases, leaving 12 bases of the junction unmatched. The CDR3 runs to 13 residues. Germline V CDR1 and CDR2: SGHAT, FQNNGV. CDR3 loop: CASSLQGALGVFF. CDR3 nucleotides: TGTGCCAGCAGCCTCCAGGGGGCCCTGGGGGTTTTCTTT.

V is TRBV4-1 and J is TRBJ2-3; the D gene is possibly TRBD2 (6 bases). Germline CDR1 is MGHRA and CDR2 is YSYEKL. The CDR3 extends over 15 amino acids. Between the trimmed V and J ends, which lost 5 bases and 6 bases, there was a span of 18 bases. The CDR3 coding sequence is TGCGCCAGCAGCGCGACGACCGGGGGACCCGATACGCAGTATTTT. This translates into CASSATTGGPDTQYF.

V usage is TRBV27 and J usage is TRBJ1-1, with D uncertain. Germline loops: CDR1 MNHEY, CDR2 SMNVEV (reference sequence). This CDR3 has 16 amino acids. V was shortened by 5 bases and J by 4 bases, with 20 bases between the two germline ends. CDR3 in DNA: TGTGCCAGCAGTCCAGGACCGGTGGCGGGCTTCACTGAAGCTTTCTTT. Its protein is CASSPGPVAGFTEAFF.